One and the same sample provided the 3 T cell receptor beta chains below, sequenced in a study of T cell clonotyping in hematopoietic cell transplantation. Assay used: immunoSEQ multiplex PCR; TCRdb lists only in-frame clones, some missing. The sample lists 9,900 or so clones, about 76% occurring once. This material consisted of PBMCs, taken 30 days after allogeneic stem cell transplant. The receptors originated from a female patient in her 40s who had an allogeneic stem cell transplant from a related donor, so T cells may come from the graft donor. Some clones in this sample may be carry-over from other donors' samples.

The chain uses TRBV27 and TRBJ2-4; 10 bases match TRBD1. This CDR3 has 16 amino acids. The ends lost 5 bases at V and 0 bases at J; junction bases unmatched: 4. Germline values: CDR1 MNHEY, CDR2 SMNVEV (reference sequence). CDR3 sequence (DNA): TGTGCCAGCAGTGACGGGACAGGGGCAGCCAAAAACATTCAGTACTTC. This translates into CASSDGTGAAKNIQYF.

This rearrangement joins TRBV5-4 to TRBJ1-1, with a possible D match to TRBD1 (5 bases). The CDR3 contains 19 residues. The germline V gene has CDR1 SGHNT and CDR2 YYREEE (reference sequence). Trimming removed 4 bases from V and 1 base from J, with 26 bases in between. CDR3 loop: CASSQAVGVRGDRNTEAFF. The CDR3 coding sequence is TGTGCCAGCAGCCAAGCGGTGGGGGTGAGGGGAGATAGGAACACTGAAGCTTTCTTT.

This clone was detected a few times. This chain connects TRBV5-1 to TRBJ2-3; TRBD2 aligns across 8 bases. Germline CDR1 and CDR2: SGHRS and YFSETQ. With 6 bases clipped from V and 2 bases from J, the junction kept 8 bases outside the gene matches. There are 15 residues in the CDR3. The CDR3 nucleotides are TGCGCCAGCAAAACCCTAGCGGGCAACACAGATACGCAGTATTTT. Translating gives CASKTLAGNTDTQYF. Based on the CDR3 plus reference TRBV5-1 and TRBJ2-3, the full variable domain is KAGVTQTPRYLIKTRGQQVTLSCSPISGHRSVSWYQQTPGQGLQFLFEYFSETQRNKGNFPGRFSGRQFSNSRSEMNVSTLELGDSALYLCASKTLAGNTDTQYFGPGTRLTVL.